What follows are 21 T cell receptor beta chains derived from one specimen sequenced in a study of cytomegalovirus exposure and HLA in healthy donors. 60 Vbeta and 13 Jbeta primers were used in PCR. Using immunoSEQ multiplex PCR, the repertoire was profiled, and TCRdb retains in-frame clones only, with some absent. The table has roughly 34,000 clones, 55% to 80% seen once; the top ten hold roughly a tenth. Material: PBMCs. The receptors were gathered from a middle-aged man in good health and CMV-seropositive.

V usage is TRBV7-3 and J usage is TRBJ1-6; D is undetermined. V was pared by 5 bases and J by 10 bases, with 15 bases between. The CDR3 is 14 residues long. The germline V gene has CDR1 SGHTA and CDR2 FQGTGA. The CDR3 nucleotides read TGTGCCAGCAGCCACGGTACTAGTGGATCACCCCTCCACTTT. Translated: CASSHGTSGSPLHF.

The CDR3 sequence is CASIGTGASYEQYF. Here the CDR3 DNA reads TGTGCCAGCATAGGGACAGGGGCCTCCTACGAGCAGTACTTC. The chain joins TRBV6-1 to TRBJ2-7, with 10 bases fitting TRBD1. Trimming took 7 bases from V and 0 from J; bases not matched to a gene: 3. The CDR3 consists of 14 residues. In germline, CDR1 is MNHNS, CDR2 SASEGT.

The chain combines TRBV9 with TRBJ2-1; TRBD2 matches 7 bases. J gave up 4 bases and V 3 bases, and 13 bases lay outside the gene matches. Germline loops: CDR1 SGDLS, CDR2 YYNGEE. The CDR3 is made up of 17 amino acids. CDR3 sequence reads: CASSASIGGSGYNEQFF. CDR3 DNA: TGTGCCAGCAGCGCCTCTATCGGGGGGTCGGGATACAATGAGCAGTTCTTC.

This chain joins TRBV28 and TRBJ1-5; 12 bases agree with TRBD1. The CDR3 extends over 16 amino acids. The V gene's germline CDR1 is MDHEN and CDR2 SYDVKM. V lost 6 bases, J lost 2 bases, and 5 bases stayed unmatched. CDR3 residues: CASRPGTGGRNQPQHF. The CDR3 region has the DNA TGTGCCAGCAGACCCGGGACAGGGGGCCGCAATCAGCCCCAGCATTTT.

This clone appeared a few times. The chain employs TRBV4-1 and TRBJ1-3, with a weak D call TRBD1 (6 bases). The germline gives CDR1 MGHRA, CDR2 YSYEKL. The CDR3 length is 17 residues. The V end was cut by 0 bases, the J end by 2 bases, with 14 bases between. The CDR3 sequence: CASSQDQGLRAGNTIYF. The DNA for the CDR3 is TGCGCCAGCAGCCAAGATCAGGGGTTAAGGGCTGGAAACACCATATATTTT.

V usage is TRBV11-3 and J usage is TRBJ1-3; no clear D gene. CDR3 size: 16 residues. V lost 1 base and J lost 0, with 10 bases in between. From germline, CDR1 is SGHNT and CDR2 YENEEA. In DNA, the CDR3 is TGTGCCAGCAGCTTAGCCCGGACTCACTCTGGAAACACCATATATTTT. It specifies CASSLARTHSGNTIYF.

This clone was seen a few times. The V gene is TRBV5-6, the J gene TRBJ1-2; possible D gene TRBD1, 6 bases. Germline assignment: CDR1 SGHDT and CDR2 YYEEEE. Trimming pared 4 bases from V and 8 bases from J, leaving 15 bases between. There are 13 residues in the CDR3. CDR3 in amino acids: CASSLVGARGYTF. CDR3 sequence (DNA): TGTGCCAGCAGCCTGGTGGGGGCGCGAGGCTACACCTTC.

The chain links TRBV5-1 to TRBJ2-1, with 9 nucleotides matching TRBD1. The CDR3 has 16 residues. From germline, CDR1 is SGHRS and CDR2 YFSETQ. After removal of 1 base from V and 6 bases from J, the junction contained 8 bases not matched to a gene. This CDR3 reads CASSLRPGQGFNEQFF. The CDR3 DNA reads TGCGCCAGCAGCTTGCGCCCGGGACAGGGCTTCAATGAGCAGTTCTTC.

This chain connects TRBV7-9 to TRBJ2-3, with a possible D match to TRBD2 (5 bases). Germline loops: CDR1 SEHNR, CDR2 FQNEAQ (reference sequence). The V gene lost 2 bases and the J gene lost 4 bases, with 10 bases spanning the gap. This CDR3 comprises 14 residues. The CDR3: CASSLLAPPDTQYF. The CDR3 bases are TGTGCCAGCAGCTTACTAGCCCCACCAGATACGCAGTATTTT.

The genes are TRBV6-1 and TRBJ1-6, with D perhaps matching TRBD1 (5 bases). Trimming stripped 1 base from V and 3 bases from J, with 13 bases between. The CDR3 covers 17 residues. Germline CDR1 is MNHNS and CDR2 is SASEGT. CDR3 nucleotide sequence: TGTGCCAGCAGTGAAGGTTTCGTGACAGACTATAATTCACCCCTCCACTTT. Translated: CASSEGFVTDYNSPLHF.

The chain employs TRBV6-1 and TRBJ1-2; D gene uncertain. Germline CDR1 reads MNHNS; CDR2 reads SASEGT. The V and J ends lost 4 bases and 1 base respectively, with 13 bases between them. This CDR3 comprises 15 residues. The CDR3 nucleotides read TGTGCCAGCAGTGCCTCCGCGGCGGGTAACTATGGCTACACCTTC. It translates to CASSASAAGNYGYTF.

J is TRBJ2-7 and V is TRBV28, with D possibly TRBD1 on 5 matching bases. Trimming removed 6 bases from V and 5 bases from J, with 20 bases in between. This CDR3 comprises 15 residues. Germline CDR1 MDHEN, CDR2 SYDVKM. The CDR3 DNA sequence: TGTGCCAGCAGCGAAGCCGCAGGGTCCGGCGACGAGCAGTACTTC. Translation gives CASSEAAGSGDEQYF.

The chain joins TRBV27 to TRBJ1-1; possible D gene TRBD1, 5 bases. V was cut by 8 bases and J by 4 bases, with 17 bases left in between. This CDR3 is 14 amino acids long. Germline loops: CDR1 MNHEY, CDR2 SMNVEV (reference sequence). CDR3 coding DNA: TGTGCCAGCGGGCGTGGGGCCGGGCGCACTGAAGCTTTCTTT. The encoded protein is CASGRGAGRTEAFF.

A single count supports this clone. The chain links TRBV7-6 to TRBJ2-7, with 12 bases that match TRBD2. This CDR3 has 18 amino acids. Trimming at V came to 5 bases and at J to 7 bases, leaving 18 bases not matched to a gene. Germline V gene data show CDR1 as SGHVS and CDR2 as FNYEAQ. The CDR3 DNA follows: TGTGCCAGCAGCCCACGACTAGCGGGGGCCTCCGGGGGAGGGGAGCAGTACTTC. Encoded protein: CASSPRLAGASGGGEQYF.

The genes are TRBV5-1 and TRBJ1-1; 12 bases are shared with TRBD1. The V segment lost 4 bases and the J segment 10 bases; nucleotides outside the gene matches: 11. Germline CDR1 reads SGHRS; CDR2 reads YFSETQ. This CDR3 region has 15 residues. The DNA of the CDR3 is TGCGCCAGCAGCGTGGCCGGGACAGGGGGCTTTGTAGCTTTCTTT. Translating gives CASSVAGTGGFVAFF.

Comment on this clone: Sequence at one end of the junction differs from germline and may be a read error. Other nucleotide sequences in the sample specify the same CDR3. V is TRBV19 and J is TRBJ1-1; 11 nucleotides match TRBD1. The V gene's germline CDR1 is LNHDA and CDR2 SQIVND (reference sequence). The CDR3 extends over 14 amino acids. CDR3 region: CASSIGTGGTEAFF. The CDR3 DNA reads as TGTGCCAGTAGTATAGGGACAGGGGGCACTGAAGCGTTCTTT.

The V and J genes are TRBV2 and TRBJ2-5, with D perhaps matching TRBD1 (6 bases). This CDR3 comprises 14 residues. V lost 8 bases, J lost 4 bases, and 17 bases lay in between. Germline V lookup: CDR1 SNHLY, CDR2 FYNNEI. The CDR3 here is CASGWVAGVETQYF. The CDR3, as DNA: TGTGCCAGCGGGTGGGTGGCAGGGGTAGAGACCCAGTACTTC.

The V and J genes are TRBV19 and TRBJ1-2; D is ambiguous. Per germline, CDR1 LNHDA and CDR2 SQIVND (reference sequence). Deletions cut 4 bases from V and 3 bases from J, with 15 bases between. CDR3 length equals 15 residues. CDR3 coding DNA: TGTGCCAGTAGTACTTCAGGAGGGCGCGACTATGGCTACACCTTC. Translation: CASSTSGGRDYGYTF.

The CDR3 DNA follows: TGTGCCAGTAGCAAGACAGGGGATTTCAGCTATGGCTACACCTTC. Translation gives CASSKTGDFSYGYTF. The chain links TRBV19 to TRBJ1-2, with 8 bases matching TRBD1. With V trimmed by 6 bases and J by 4 bases, 10 bases remained unmatched. This CDR3 region has 15 residues. Germline V gene sequence: CDR1 LNHDA, CDR2 SQIVND (reference sequence).

A few counts support this clone. The genes are TRBV19 and TRBJ1-1; no reliable D call. The ends were cut back, 4 bases at V and 8 bases at J, with 14 bases in the middle. Germline values: CDR1 LNHDA, CDR2 SQIVND (reference sequence). The CDR3 sequence is 13 residues long. CDR3: CASSSDRDVEAFF. The CDR3 nucleotides are TGTGCCAGTAGTAGCGACCGGGATGTCGAAGCTTTCTTT. The full variable domain, in which reference TRBV19 and TRBJ1-1 provide the parts outside the CDR3, is DGGITQSPKYLFRKEGQNVTLSCEQNLNHDAMYWYRQDPGQGLRLIYYSQIVNDFQKGDIAEGYSVSREKKESFPLTVTSAQKNPTAFYLCASSSDRDVEAFFGQGTRLTVV.

The rearrangement uses TRBV27 and TRBJ1-2; D remains unclear. The V gene's germline CDR1 is MNHEY and CDR2 SMNVEV (reference sequence). Trimming cost V 4 bases and J 7 bases, with 10 bases left between them. This CDR3 has 12 amino acids. CDR3 DNA: TGTGCCAGCAGTTCACAGTTTTCTGGCTACACCTTC. Its protein product is CASSSQFSGYTF.